The 2 T cell receptor beta chains below were found in one sample sequenced in a study of vaccination and CD4 T cells after COVID-19. Indicated treatment: approximately nine-day PBMC culture with coronavirus spike peptide pools or control peptides (ViraFEST assay). Their antigens remain unidentified. Researchers used the Oncomine TCR Beta short-read assay to sequence DNA from cultured CD4+ T cells. TCRdb reprocessed the PCR reads with MiXCR, giving one entry per CDR3 protein. Of more than 12,000 distinct CDR3 sequences listed, about 76% are singletons. Sequencing input: CD4+ T cells from blood, cultured in vitro. These receptors all stem from a human donor who had recovered from COVID-19.

The sample holds one count of this clonotype. The chain employs TRBV6-2 or TRBV6-3 and TRBJ1-5; D call uncertain. This CDR3 region has 15 residues. The V gene's germline CDR1 is MNHEY and CDR2 SVGEGT. V lost 0 bases, J lost 7 bases, and 13 bases lay in between. In nucleotides, the CDR3 is TGTGCCAGCAGTTACTCTGGTGCGGTTGGGCAGCCCCAGCATTTT. This translates into CASSYSGAVGQPQHF.

This clonotype was recorded only once. The chain carries TRBV7-9 and TRBJ2-1, with D tentatively TRBD2 (5 bases). There are 15 residues in the CDR3. Germline V gives CDR1 SEHNR, CDR2 FQNEAQ (reference sequence). V was pared by 4 bases and J by 0 bases, with 10 bases between. CDR3 bases: TGTGCCAGCAGCTCGGCGGGTAACTCCTACAATGAGCAGTTCTTC. As protein: CASSSAGNSYNEQFF.